This TCR beta chain was observed in a study of technical replicates of blood from a few donors. This table comes from immunoSEQ multiplex PCR, and its TCRdb copy is limited to in-frame clones, with some not included. Of over 85,000 clones detected, 95% to 97% appear once; the ten largest clones hold roughly 0.39%. CDR3 length equals 13 residues. CDR1 and CDR2 from the germline V gene are GTSNPN and SVGIG (reference sequence). The V and J ends lost 4 bases and 1 base respectively, with 8 bases between them. The chain couples TRBV30 to TRBJ1-5; D uncertain. Material for sequencing was T cells isolated from PBMCs. This receptor was taken from a human donor in good health. CDR3 residues: CAWMVQSNQPQHF. The CDR3 DNA reads TGTGCCTGGATGGTACAGAGCAATCAGCCCCAGCATTTT.